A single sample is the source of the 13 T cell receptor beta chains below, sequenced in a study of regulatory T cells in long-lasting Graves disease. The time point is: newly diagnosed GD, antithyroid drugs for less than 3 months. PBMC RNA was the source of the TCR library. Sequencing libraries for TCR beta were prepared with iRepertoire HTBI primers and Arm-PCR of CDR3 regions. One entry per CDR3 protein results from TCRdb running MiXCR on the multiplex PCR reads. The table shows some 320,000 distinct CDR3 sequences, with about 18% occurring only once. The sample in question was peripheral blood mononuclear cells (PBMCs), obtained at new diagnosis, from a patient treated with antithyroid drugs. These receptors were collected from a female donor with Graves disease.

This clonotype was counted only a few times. In DNA, the CDR3 is TGTGCCAGCAGCCCAGACGGCTTGCCGAGGGAGCAGTACTTC. Its translation is CASSPDGLPREQYF. The V gene is TRBV7-2, the J gene TRBJ2-7; no reliable D call. Deletions cut 5 bases from V and 7 bases from J, with 18 bases between. The CDR3 extends over 14 amino acids. Germline CDR1 SGHTA, CDR2 FQGNSA.

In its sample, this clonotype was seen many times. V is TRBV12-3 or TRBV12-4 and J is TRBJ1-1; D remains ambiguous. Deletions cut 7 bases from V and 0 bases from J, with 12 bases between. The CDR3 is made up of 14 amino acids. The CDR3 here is CASTSPGLNTEAFF. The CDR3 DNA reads TGTGCCAGCACCTCCCCCGGGCTGAACACTGAAGCTTTCTTT.

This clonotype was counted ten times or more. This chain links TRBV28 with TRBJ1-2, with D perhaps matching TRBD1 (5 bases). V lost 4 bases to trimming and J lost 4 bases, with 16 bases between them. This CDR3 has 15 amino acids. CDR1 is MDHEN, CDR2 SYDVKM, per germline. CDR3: CASSSPGSSSYGYTF. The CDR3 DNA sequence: TGTGCCAGCAGTTCCCCAGGGAGCTCCAGCTATGGCTACACCTTC.

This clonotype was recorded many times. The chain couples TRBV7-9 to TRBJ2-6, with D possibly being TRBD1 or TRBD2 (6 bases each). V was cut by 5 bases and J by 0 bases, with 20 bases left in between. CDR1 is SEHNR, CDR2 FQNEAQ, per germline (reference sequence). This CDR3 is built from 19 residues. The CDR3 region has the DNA TGTGCCAGCAGCGCTAGGACCGCCGGGGGCCTCTCTGGGGCCAACGTCCTGACTTTC. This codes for CASSARTAGGLSGANVLTF.

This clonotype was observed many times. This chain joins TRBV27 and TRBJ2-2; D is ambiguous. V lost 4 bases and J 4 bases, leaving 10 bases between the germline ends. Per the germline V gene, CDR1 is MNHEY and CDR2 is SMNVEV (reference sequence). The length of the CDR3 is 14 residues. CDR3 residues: CASSSRRSTGELFF. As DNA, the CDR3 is TGTGCCAGCAGTTCCCGCCGAAGCACCGGGGAGCTGTTTTTT.

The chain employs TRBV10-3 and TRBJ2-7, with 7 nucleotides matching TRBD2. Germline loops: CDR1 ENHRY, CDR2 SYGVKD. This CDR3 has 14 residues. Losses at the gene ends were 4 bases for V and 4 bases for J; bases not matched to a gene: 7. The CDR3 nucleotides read TGTGCCATCAGTGCGAGGGACTACCCTTACGAGCAGTACTTC. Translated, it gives CAISARDYPYEQYF.

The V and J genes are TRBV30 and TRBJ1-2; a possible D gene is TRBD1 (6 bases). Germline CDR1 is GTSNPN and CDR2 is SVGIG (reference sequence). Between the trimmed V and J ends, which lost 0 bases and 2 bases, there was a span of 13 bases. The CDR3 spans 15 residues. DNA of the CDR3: TGTGCCTGGAGTGTCGGAACAGGGAAGAACTATGGCTACACCTTC. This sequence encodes CAWSVGTGKNYGYTF.

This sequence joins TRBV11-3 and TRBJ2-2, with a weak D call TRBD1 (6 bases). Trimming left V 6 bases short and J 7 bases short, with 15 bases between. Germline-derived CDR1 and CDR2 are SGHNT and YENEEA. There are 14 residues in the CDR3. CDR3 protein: CASRLDRISGELFF. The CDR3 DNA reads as TGTGCCAGCAGGCTAGACAGGATTAGCGGGGAGCTGTTTTTT.

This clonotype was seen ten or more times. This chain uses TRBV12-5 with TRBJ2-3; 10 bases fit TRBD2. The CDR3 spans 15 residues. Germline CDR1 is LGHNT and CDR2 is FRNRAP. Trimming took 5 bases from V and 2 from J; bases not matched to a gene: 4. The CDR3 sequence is CASGPSGRDTDTQYF. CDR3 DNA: TGTGCTAGTGGTCCAAGCGGGAGGGACACAGATACGCAGTATTTT.

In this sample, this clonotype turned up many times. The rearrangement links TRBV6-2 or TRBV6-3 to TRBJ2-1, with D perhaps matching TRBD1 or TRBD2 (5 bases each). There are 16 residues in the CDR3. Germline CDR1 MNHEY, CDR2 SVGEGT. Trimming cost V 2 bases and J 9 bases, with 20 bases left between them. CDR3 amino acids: CASSYVLAGWDGEQFF. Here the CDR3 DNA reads TGTGCCAGCAGTTACGTCTTGGCAGGGTGGGACGGTGAGCAGTTCTTC.

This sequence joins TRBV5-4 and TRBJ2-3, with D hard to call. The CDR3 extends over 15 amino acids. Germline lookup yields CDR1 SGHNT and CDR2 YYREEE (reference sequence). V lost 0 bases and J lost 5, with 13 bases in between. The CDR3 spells CASSLGRHPRDTQYF. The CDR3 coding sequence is TGTGCCAGCAGCTTGGGACGGCACCCAAGAGATACGCAGTATTTT.

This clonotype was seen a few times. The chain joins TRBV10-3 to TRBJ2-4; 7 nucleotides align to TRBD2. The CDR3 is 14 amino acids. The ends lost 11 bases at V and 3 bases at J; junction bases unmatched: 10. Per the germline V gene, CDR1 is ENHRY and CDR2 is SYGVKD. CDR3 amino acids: CAVSWGGDKNIQYF. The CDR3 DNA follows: TGTGCCGTATCGTGGGGGGGAGACAAAAACATTCAGTACTTC.

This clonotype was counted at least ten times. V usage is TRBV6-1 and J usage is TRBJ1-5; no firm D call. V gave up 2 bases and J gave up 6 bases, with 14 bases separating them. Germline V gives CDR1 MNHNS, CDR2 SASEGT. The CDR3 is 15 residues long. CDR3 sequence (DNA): TGTGCCAGCAGTGAAATGTACCAGAGTGGTCAGCCCCAGCATTTT. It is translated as CASSEMYQSGQPQHF.